One sample yielded the 10 T cell receptor beta chains listed below, sequenced in a study of T cell responses to AZD1222 COVID-19 vaccine. The assay was immunoSEQ multiplex PCR, and TCRdb's table has in-frame clones only and misses some. This table holds roughly 65,000 clones, approximately 80% found once. The sample here was peripheral blood, taken on day 0 of AZD1222 vaccination. These TCRs come from an adult in good health.

The CDR3 DNA reads as TGTGCCAGCAGCGAACAGCCTTACTTGACTAATGAAAAACTGTTTTTT. Protein product: CASSEQPYLTNEKLFF. The chain employs TRBV6-1 and TRBJ1-4; the D is unclear. V dropped 6 bases and J dropped 2 bases, with 16 bases sitting between them. Germline assignment: CDR1 MNHNS and CDR2 SASEGT. The CDR3 length is 16 residues.

The chain recombines TRBV19 with TRBJ1-2, with no clear D. Germline assignment: CDR1 LNHDA and CDR2 SQIVND (reference sequence). This CDR3 has 13 amino acids. V lost 3 bases and J lost 2, with 7 bases in between. The CDR3 protein is CASSIRNNYGYTF. In DNA, the CDR3 is TGTGCCAGTAGTATTAGGAACAACTATGGCTACACCTTC.

The genes are TRBV19 and TRBJ2-6; D is unresolved. CDR3 size: 18 residues. Trimming stripped 3 bases from V and 2 bases from J, with 17 bases between. Germline V gene lookup returns CDR1 LNHDA and CDR2 SQIVND (reference sequence). The CDR3 here is CASSMVWWEIAGANVLTF. CDR3 DNA: TGTGCCAGTAGTATGGTCTGGTGGGAAATTGCTGGGGCCAACGTCCTGACTTTC.

The rearrangement joins TRBV18 to TRBJ2-7, with 8 bases aligning to TRBD2. The trim removed 3 bases at V and 1 base at J, leaving 5 bases unmatched. The CDR3 has 15 amino acids. Germline assignment: CDR1 KGHSH and CDR2 LQKENI. Written as DNA, the CDR3 is TGTGCCAGCTCACCTCCGGGACTAGGATCCTACGAGCAGTACTTC. This codes for CASSPPGLGSYEQYF.

The gene calls are TRBV9 and TRBJ1-6; D ambiguous. The CDR3 loop spans 15 amino acids. The V end lost 3 bases, the J end lost 7 bases, and 14 bases lay between the germline ends. CDR1 is SGDLS, CDR2 YYNGEE, per germline. CDR3 loop: CASSAHPRNNSPLHF. The CDR3, as DNA: TGTGCCAGCAGCGCCCATCCGCGAAACAATTCACCCCTCCACTTT.

The chain has TRBV12-5 and TRBJ2-2, with D hard to call. Trimming took 7 bases from V and 0 from J, leaving 9 bases between them. Per germline, CDR1 LGHNT and CDR2 FRNRAP. CDR3 length: 14 amino acids. The CDR3 is CASAGYTNTGELFF. The DNA of the CDR3 is TGTGCTAGTGCCGGGTACACGAACACCGGGGAGCTGTTTTTT. The full variable domain, with the rest looked up from reference TRBV12-5 and TRBJ2-2, is DARVTQTPRHKVTEMGQEVTMRCQPILGHNTVFWYRQTMMQGLELLAYFRNRAPLDDSGMPKDRFSAEMPDATLATLKIQPSEPRDSAVYFCASAGYTNTGELFFGEGSRLTVL.

In its sample, this clone was seen once. The chain recombines TRBV6-1 with TRBJ1-4; D is undetermined. The V gene lost 2 bases and the J gene lost 4 bases, with 14 bases spanning the gap. Germline CDR1 is MNHNS and CDR2 is SASEGT. This CDR3 has 16 amino acids. The CDR3 spells CASSEHVGKGNEKLFF. CDR3 in DNA: TGTGCCAGCAGTGAACACGTGGGGAAGGGTAATGAAAAACTGTTTTTT.

The genes are TRBV6-5 and TRBJ1-3; unclear D gene. This CDR3 has 13 residues. V was clipped by 5 bases and J by 4 bases, with 9 bases between them. Germline V gives CDR1 MNHEY, CDR2 SVGAGI. As DNA, the CDR3 is TGTGCCAGCAGTACCCCTATCGGAAACACCATATATTTT. Protein sequence: CASSTPIGNTIYF.

This clone has just a few counts. This chain connects TRBV3-1 (or the pseudogene TRBV3-2) to TRBJ2-7; 10 bases fit TRBD2. This CDR3 is 15 amino acids long. Per germline, CDR1 LGHDT and CDR2 YNNKEL (reference sequence). V dropped 1 base and J dropped 7; count of bases not matched to a gene: 7. The CDR3 sequence: CASSQVLAGDEEQYF. The CDR3 DNA reads as TGTGCCAGCAGCCAAGTTCTAGCGGGGGACGAGGAGCAGTACTTC.

This chain uses TRBV19 with TRBJ2-3; TRBD2 aligns across 9 bases. CDR1 is LNHDA and CDR2 is SQIVND in the germline V gene (reference sequence). CDR3 length: 16 residues. The V and J ends lost 3 bases and 6 bases, in that order; junction bases with no gene match: 10. CDR3 loop: CASSIFGAGGSDTQYF. The CDR3 DNA reads TGTGCCAGTAGTATTTTTGGAGCGGGGGGATCGGATACGCAGTATTTT.